The 11 T cell receptor beta chains below all came from one sample that was sequenced in a study of blood T cell repertoires in COVID-19. The table came from immunoSEQ multiplex PCR; TCRdb's copy has only in-frame clones and leaves some out. The data show fewer than 80,000 clones, 85% to 90% seen once. Material for sequencing was peripheral blood. These receptors were collected from a human donor in a cohort sampled during active COVID-19.

The CDR3 sequence: CASTPSRTNTEAFF. As DNA, the CDR3 is TGTGCCAGCACTCCTTCACGGACTAACACTGAAGCTTTCTTT. The chain carries TRBV7-2 and TRBJ1-1; no clear D gene. CDR1 and CDR2 (germline): SGHTA, FQGNSA. Trimming stripped 7 bases from V and 2 bases from J, with 14 bases between. There are 14 residues in the CDR3.

V usage is TRBV27 and J usage is TRBJ2-5, with D tentatively TRBD2 (6 bases). This CDR3 contains 15 residues. Per germline, CDR1 MNHEY and CDR2 SMNVEV (reference sequence). The V gene lost 5 bases and the J gene lost 4 bases, with 17 bases spanning the gap. CDR3 bases: TGTGCCAGCAGTCCCGCTGGGGCGGGGATAGAGACCCAGTACTTC. Translating gives CASSPAGAGIETQYF.

About this clone itself: The same CDR3 also results from other DNA sequences found in this sample. The chain combines TRBV6-5 with TRBJ1-1, with TRBD1 matching over 8 bases. CDR1 and CDR2 (germline): MNHEY, SVGAGI. The CDR3 consists of 16 residues. After removal of 0 bases from V and 14 bases from J, the junction contained 17 bases not matched to a gene. The chain's CDR3 is CASSYSWQGASGLAFF. The CDR3 DNA follows: TGTGCCAGCAGTTACTCGTGGCAGGGGGCCTCGGGACTTGCCTTCTTT.

The V gene is TRBV7-9, the J gene TRBJ2-7; maybe TRBD1 (7 bases). The CDR3 extends over 13 amino acids. CDR1 and CDR2 from the germline V gene are SEHNR and FQNEAQ (reference sequence). Trimming took 5 bases from V and 5 from J, leaving 13 bases between them. This chain's CDR3 is CASSPGQRDEQYF. The CDR3 coding sequence is TGTGCCAGCAGCCCGGGACAGCGGGACGAGCAGTACTTC.

The V gene is TRBV4-3, the J gene TRBJ2-5, with D unresolved. The germline V and J ends were trimmed by 4 bases and 5 bases, with 17 bases remaining between them. The germline V gene has CDR1 LGHNA and CDR2 YSLEER. This CDR3 has 15 residues. The CDR3 nucleotides are TGCGCCAGCAGCCCATCTGGAGTAGGTCGTGAGACCCAGTACTTC. Protein: CASSPSGVGRETQYF.

The chain joins TRBV5-4 to TRBJ2-7; TRBD2 matches 7 bases. There are 14 residues in the CDR3. Germline V gives CDR1 SGHNT, CDR2 YYREEE (reference sequence). V was clipped by 4 bases and J by 0 bases; unmatched bases: 4. In nucleotides, the CDR3 is TGTGCCAGCAGCACCGGGACTACCTCCTACGAGCAGTACTTC. The encoded protein is CASSTGTTSYEQYF.

The chain combines TRBV12-3 or TRBV12-4 with TRBJ1-2; D may be TRBD1 (6 bases). Trimming cost V 1 base and J 7 bases, with 10 bases left between them. There are 13 residues in the CDR3. Here the CDR3 DNA reads TGTGCCAGCAGTTTAGACAGGGTAGTTGGCTACACCTTC. Protein sequence: CASSLDRVVGYTF.

This clone was seen once. CDR3 region: CATSRGWGKTGGGETQYF. The CDR3, as DNA: TGTGCCACCTCTCGCGGCTGGGGAAAGACAGGGGGCGGCGAGACCCAGTACTTC. The gene calls are TRBV15 and TRBJ2-5, with 10 bases lining up with TRBD1. Germline assignment: CDR1 LNHNV and CDR2 YYDKDF (reference sequence). This CDR3 has 18 residues. Trimming at V came to 8 bases and at J to 5 bases, leaving 20 bases not matched to a gene.

DNA for the CDR3: TGCGCCAGCAGCCGCCGCCACGACAGGCCGAGCTCTGGAAACACCATATATTTT. The encoded protein is CASSRRHDRPSSGNTIYF. The chain is built from TRBV4-3 and TRBJ1-3; a weak D match, TRBD1 (6 bases). CDR3 size: 18 residues. V lost 4 bases and J 0 bases, leaving 19 bases between the germline ends. The germline gives CDR1 LGHNA, CDR2 YSLEER.

This sequence joins TRBV4-1 and TRBJ1-5, with D uncertain. Trimming left V 0 bases short and J 7 bases short, with 13 bases between. Germline V gene sequence: CDR1 MGHRA, CDR2 YSYEKL. CDR3 length equals 15 residues. CDR3 in DNA: TGCGCCAGCAGCCAAGATCCGGCAGGTTACCAGCCCCAGCATTTT. It is translated as CASSQDPAGYQPQHF.

The chain is built from TRBV25-1 and TRBJ2-3, with 8 positions matching TRBD1. In germline, CDR1 is MGHDK, CDR2 SYGVNS. V dropped 11 bases and J dropped 3; count of bases not matched to a gene: 13. The CDR3 runs 15 residues. DNA for the CDR3: TGTGCCGCCTCACTCCAGGGGGCGCGGACAGATACGCAGTATTTT. It encodes CAASLQGARTDTQYF. Combining the CDR3 with reference TRBV25-1 and TRBJ2-3 gives the whole variable domain EADIYQTPRYLVIGTGKKITLECSQTMGHDKMYWYQQDPGMELHLIHYSYGVNSTEKGDLSSESTVSRIRTEHFPLTLESARPSHTSQYLCAASLQGARTDTQYFGPGTRLTVL.